Shown below are 31 T cell receptor beta chains from a single sample sequenced in a study of shared clonotypes between healthy human individuals. TCRdb's table, derived via immunoSEQ multiplex PCR, lists solely in-frame clones and lacks some. The sample consists of 2 million to 3 million clones, 80% to 95% of them appearing once. The sample comprised naive CD4+ T cells from PBMCs. Subset specified: CD45RA+ positively selected. These receptors were obtained from a man aged 18-30 years in good health. Some clones in this sample may be carry-over from other donors' samples.

This clone is a singleton in its sample. This chain connects TRBV5-7 to TRBJ2-1; 8 bases agree with TRBD2. TRBV5-7 is annotated as an ORF whose role is uncertain. This CDR3 comprises 15 residues. V shed 0 bases, J shed 4 bases, and the junction held 3 bases outside the gene matches. The CDR3 DNA follows: TGTGCCAGCAGCTTGGCGGGAGGGCGGTACAATGAGCAGTTCTTC. Its protein product is CASSLAGGRYNEQFF.

This chain connects TRBV19 to TRBJ1-3; D is undetermined. The CDR3 is made up of 14 amino acids. Germline V gene lookup returns CDR1 LNHDA and CDR2 SQIVND (reference sequence). V was clipped by 3 bases and J by 3 bases, with 9 bases between them. This chain's CDR3 is CASSIQGGGNTIYF. Written as DNA, the CDR3 is TGTGCCAGTAGTATTCAAGGTGGTGGAAACACCATATATTTT.

The CDR3 is CASSLRPRSYTF. CDR3 DNA sequence: TGTGCCAGCAGTTTAAGGCCTCGCAGCTACACCTTC. This chain connects TRBV28 to TRBJ1-2; D unresolved. Per the germline V gene, CDR1 is MDHEN and CDR2 is SYDVKM. V was pared by 2 bases and J by 9 bases, with 10 bases between. This CDR3 has 12 amino acids.

The V call is TRBV7-2, the J call TRBJ1-2, with TRBD1 matching 7 bases. There are 14 residues in the CDR3. Germline CDR1 and CDR2: SGHTA and FQGNSA. Unmatched junction bases numbered 6, after V lost 3 bases and J lost 5 bases. DNA for the CDR3: TGTGCCAGCAGCTTCCAGGGGGTACGGTATGGCTACACCTTC. As protein: CASSFQGVRYGYTF.

DNA of the CDR3: TGTGCCAGCAGCCAAGTAGGGGGCTTTAGCACAGATACGCAGTATTTT. This gives the protein CASSQVGGFSTDTQYF. The chain recombines TRBV4-2 with TRBJ2-3; 7 bases align to TRBD1. The germline V gene has CDR1 LGHNA and CDR2 YNFKEQ. Germline trimming cut 1 base from V and 0 bases from J; bases unmatched to any gene: 4. The CDR3 totals 16 residues.

The rearrangement joins TRBV7-9 to TRBJ2-3; maybe TRBD2 (6 bases). The germline CDR1 and CDR2 sequences are SEHNR and FQNEAQ (reference sequence). The CDR3 consists of 16 residues. Trimming removed 10 bases at V and 0 bases at J, with 20 bases between. The CDR3 coding sequence is TGTGCCACCCTAGCGCTACGGCCCTCTAGCACAGATACGCAGTATTTT. This translates into CATLALRPSSTDTQYF.

The chain recombines TRBV5-6 with TRBJ2-7; possibly TRBD1 for D (5 bases). CDR1 and CDR2 (germline): SGHDT, YYEEEE. V lost 0 bases and J lost 6, with 13 bases in between. The CDR3 consists of 14 residues. CDR3 amino acids: CASSLATGSSEQYF. The CDR3 DNA reads as TGTGCCAGCAGCTTGGCAACAGGCTCGAGCGAGCAGTACTTC.

The rearrangement uses TRBV5-1 and TRBJ2-3; D is perhaps TRBD2 (6 bases). The CDR3 has 17 residues. The V end was cut by 4 bases, the J end by 1 base, with 19 bases between. Looked up from germline, CDR1 is SGHRS and CDR2 is YFSETQ. The CDR3 sequence is CASSLSRPGGGTDTQYF. The CDR3 DNA sequence: TGCGCCAGCAGCCTGAGCAGACCCGGGGGTGGCACAGATACGCAGTATTTT.

V and J are TRBV30 and TRBJ2-3; 13 bases align to TRBD2. This CDR3 is built from 21 residues. CDR1 is GTSNPN and CDR2 is SVGIG in the germline V gene (reference sequence). V lost 4 bases, J lost 1 base, and 20 bases stayed unmatched. The CDR3 nucleotides read TGTGCCTGGAACCCAAAGCCCGGGACTAGCGGGATGGGCTTCGGCACAGATACGCAGTATTTT. This codes for CAWNPKPGTSGMGFGTDTQYF.

The gene calls are TRBV2 and TRBJ2-7; unclear D gene. This CDR3 has 15 residues. CDR1 is SNHLY, CDR2 FYNNEI, per germline. V shed 4 bases and J shed 2 bases, with 15 bases lying between them. In DNA, the CDR3 is TGTGCCAGCAGTGGGAGACGTGGAACAACCTACGAGCAGTACTTC. Translating gives CASSGRRGTTYEQYF.

The genes are TRBV4-1 and TRBJ1-1; unclear D gene. CDR1 is MGHRA, CDR2 YSYEKL, per germline. The V and J ends lost 4 bases and 4 bases respectively, with 19 bases between them. The CDR3 is 16 amino acids. In DNA form, the CDR3 reads TGCGCCAGCAGCCTTCGAGAGGGAGACTTTACCACTGAAGCTTTCTTT. This translates into CASSLREGDFTTEAFF.

This chain uses TRBV5-1 with TRBJ2-5; 8 bases align to TRBD1. This CDR3 contains 16 residues. V trimming: 7 bases; J trimming: 5 bases; junction bases outside the gene matches: 16. Germline CDR1 is SGHRS and CDR2 is YFSETQ. DNA for the CDR3: TGCGCCAGCTACCACGGACAGGGCAATATCGGGGAGACCCAGTACTTC. This codes for CASYHGQGNIGETQYF.

The CDR3 is CASSEYPPGPGNTIYF. The CDR3 nucleotides read TGTGCCAGCAGTGAATATCCCCCAGGTCCTGGAAACACCATATATTTT. V is TRBV25-1 and J is TRBJ1-3, with D hard to call. The CDR3 contains 16 residues. Germline assignment: CDR1 MGHDK and CDR2 SYGVNS. The V end was cut by 0 bases, the J end by 2 bases, with 11 bases between.

This clone has a handful of counts. The J gene is TRBJ1-1, the V gene TRBV30, with D uncertain. This CDR3 region has 11 residues. Per germline, CDR1 GTSNPN and CDR2 SVGIG (reference sequence). Trimming removed 8 bases at V and 5 bases at J, with 12 bases between. The CDR3 nucleotides are TGTGCCGCAGTGACCGTTACTGAAGCTTTCTTT. This translates into CAAVTVTEAFF. Using reference TRBV30 and TRBJ1-1 for the parts outside the CDR3, the full variable domain is SQTIHQWPATLVQPVGSPLSLECTVEGTSNPNLYWYRQAAGRGLQLLFYSVGIGQISSEVPQNLSASRPQDRQFILSSKKLLLSDSGFYLCAAVTVTEAFFGQGTRLTVV.

The rearrangement links TRBV10-3 to TRBJ2-1; 7 bases map to TRBD2. V shed 5 bases and J 4 bases; nucleotides not matched to a gene: 5. The CDR3 runs to 14 residues. Germline V gene data show CDR1 as ENHRY and CDR2 as SYGVKD. The CDR3 here is CAISNSGPYNEQFF. The CDR3 nucleotides read TGTGCCATCAGTAATAGCGGGCCTTACAATGAGCAGTTCTTC.

This clone was seen once. The chain links TRBV14 to TRBJ2-1; 13 bases line up with TRBD2. This CDR3 has 17 amino acids. Germline lookup yields CDR1 SGHDN and CDR2 FVKESK. V dropped 4 bases and J dropped 3; count of bases not matched to a gene: 6. The CDR3 spells CASSRGGTSGNYNEQFF. CDR3 nucleotides: TGTGCCAGCAGCCGGGGGGGGACTAGCGGGAACTACAATGAGCAGTTCTTC.

This sequence joins TRBV28 and TRBJ2-7, with D maybe TRBD2 (6 bases). The germline V gene has CDR1 MDHEN and CDR2 SYDVKM. Between the trimmed V and J ends, which lost 3 bases and 2 bases, there was a span of 11 bases. The length of the CDR3 is 14 residues. The CDR3 here is CASSLVAGPYEQYF. The CDR3 DNA reads TGTGCCAGCAGTTTGGTTGCGGGGCCCTACGAGCAGTACTTC.

This rearrangement joins TRBV4-1 to TRBJ2-4; no firm D call. The CDR3 covers 16 residues. CDR1 and CDR2 from the germline V gene are MGHRA and YSYEKL. Trimming pared 5 bases from V and 0 bases from J, leaving 14 bases between. CDR3 DNA: TGCGCCAGCAGCAACTCTAGATTCGTAGCCAAAAACATTCAGTACTTC. This gives the protein CASSNSRFVAKNIQYF.

The chain joins TRBV30 to TRBJ2-3, with a tentative D call TRBD1 (6 bases). CDR3 length: 13 residues. Trimming left V 4 bases short and J 2 bases short, with 10 bases between. Germline values: CDR1 GTSNPN, CDR2 SVGIG (reference sequence). The CDR3, as DNA: TGTGCCTGGACTGGGGGCCTCACAGATACGCAGTATTTT. It translates to CAWTGGLTDTQYF.

This clone was detected once. This chain connects TRBV5-6 to TRBJ2-2; D may be TRBD1 (5 bases). This CDR3 contains 15 residues. The germline V and J ends were trimmed by 4 bases and 2 bases, with 12 bases remaining between them. The germline CDR1 and CDR2 sequences are SGHDT and YYEEEE. The CDR3 DNA sequence: TGTGCCAGCAGCCTGAGCAGGGAAAACACCGGGGAGCTGTTTTTT. As protein: CASSLSRENTGELFF. The full variable domain, in which reference TRBV5-6 and TRBJ2-2 provide the parts outside the CDR3, is DAGVTQSPTHLIKTRGQQVTLRCSPKSGHDTVSWYQQALGQGPQFIFQYYEEEERQRGNFPDRFSGHQFPNYSSELNVNALLLGDSALYLCASSLSRENTGELFFGEGSRLTVL.

The J gene is TRBJ1-1, the V gene TRBV18; 8 nucleotides align to TRBD1. The germline V gene encodes CDR1 KGHSH and CDR2 LQKENI. The CDR3 runs to 16 residues. The junction had 5 bases not matched to a gene; V was cut back by 0 bases and J by 2 bases. The CDR3 loop reads CASSPPRGRTNTEAFF. CDR3 DNA: TGTGCCAGCTCACCACCCAGGGGGCGCACAAACACTGAAGCTTTCTTT.

The chain combines TRBV28 with TRBJ1-2, with 9 positions matching TRBD1. J gave up 1 base and V 5 bases, and 11 bases lay outside the gene matches. The CDR3 is 17 amino acids. Germline CDR1 reads MDHEN; CDR2 reads SYDVKM. The CDR3 nucleotides are TGTGCCAGCAGTCCTCGACAGGGGGGCCAGCTTAACTATGGCTACACCTTC. Protein: CASSPRQGGQLNYGYTF.

The chain employs TRBV28 and TRBJ2-7; TRBD2 aligns across 10 bases. This CDR3 has 14 amino acids. The germline CDR1 and CDR2 sequences are MDHEN and SYDVKM. V lost 7 bases, J lost 3 bases, and 6 bases stayed unmatched. This chain's CDR3 is CASIGEREGYEQYF. The CDR3, as DNA: TGTGCCAGCATCGGGGAGCGGGAGGGCTACGAGCAGTACTTC.

This chain uses TRBV7-3 with TRBJ2-3; tentatively, D is TRBD1 (5 bases). Germline V gene lookup returns CDR1 SGHTA and CDR2 FQGTGA. Trimming removed 1 base from V and 4 bases from J, with 6 bases in between. There are 13 residues in the CDR3. The DNA of the CDR3 is TGTGCCAGCAGCTTAAGGGGCGCAGATACGCAGTATTTT. This gives the protein CASSLRGADTQYF.

Of note for this clone: Different DNA sequences within this sample yield the same CDR3. The chain uses TRBV30 and TRBJ1-3; a possible D gene is TRBD1 (6 bases). CDR1 GTSNPN and CDR2 SVGIG come from the germline V gene (reference sequence). The CDR3 has 15 residues. Trimming pared 0 bases from V and 0 bases from J, leaving 9 bases between. CDR3 nucleotide sequence: TGTGCCTGGAGTGTAGGACAGTCCTCTGGAAACACCATATATTTT. Protein product: CAWSVGQSSGNTIYF.

The rearrangement links TRBV10-3 to TRBJ1-1; D is uncertain. V shed 4 bases and J shed 5 bases, with 14 bases lying between them. Per germline, CDR1 ENHRY and CDR2 SYGVKD. The CDR3 loop spans 14 amino acids. CDR3 loop: CAISGQGRYTEAFF. The CDR3 bases are TGTGCCATCAGTGGTCAAGGGAGATATACTGAAGCTTTCTTT.

The rearrangement uses TRBV25-1 and TRBJ2-5; D call uncertain. The CDR3 is made up of 14 amino acids. Between the trimmed V and J ends, which lost 5 bases and 0 bases, there was a span of 10 bases. Germline CDR1 is MGHDK and CDR2 is SYGVNS. Here the CDR3 reads CASSRNSNQETQYF. The CDR3 DNA reads as TGTGCCAGCAGTAGAAACAGCAACCAAGAGACCCAGTACTTC.

The chain is built from TRBV7-2 and TRBJ2-7; no clear D. Germline values: CDR1 SGHTA, CDR2 FQGNSA. V shed 5 bases and J shed 0 bases, with 14 bases lying between them. The CDR3 is 15 residues long. DNA of the CDR3: TGTGCCAGCAGCACCACTCGATCTCTCTCCTACGAGCAGTACTTC. As protein: CASSTTRSLSYEQYF.

This chain links TRBV4-2 with TRBJ1-4; D is perhaps TRBD1 (6 bases). This CDR3 has 18 residues. V lost 3 bases, J lost 2 bases, and 19 bases lay in between. Germline CDR1 and CDR2: LGHNA and YNFKEQ. The CDR3 loop is CASSHLQGRDATNEKLFF. As DNA, the CDR3 is TGTGCCAGCAGCCATTTACAGGGTAGGGACGCGACTAATGAAAAACTGTTTTTT.

This sequence joins TRBV9 and TRBJ2-7; 8 nucleotides agree with TRBD1. The CDR3 spans 15 residues. Germline V gives CDR1 SGDLS, CDR2 YYNGEE. The V gene end was trimmed by 0 bases and the J gene end by 3 bases; junction bases not matched to a gene: 5. The CDR3: CASSVGGQVIYEQYF. DNA of the CDR3: TGTGCCAGCAGCGTAGGGGGACAGGTGATCTACGAGCAGTACTTC.

Regarding this clone: The same CDR3 is also encoded by other DNA sequences in this sample. The chain uses TRBV6-1 and TRBJ2-1; the D gene is possibly TRBD2 (6 bases). CDR3 length: 14 residues. The germline CDR1 and CDR2 sequences are MNHNS and SASEGT. The V end was cut by 5 bases, the J end by 3 bases, with 11 bases between. Here the CDR3 DNA reads TGTGCCAGCAGTCCTGGGACTTTCTACAATGAGCAGTTCTTC. It translates to CASSPGTFYNEQFF.